The clone carrying this TCR beta chain was found many times. Its cognate antigen is unknown. This sample is drawn from a study of T cells in Graves' hyperthyroidism and ophthalmopathy. Background on the study: Before treatment of any kind, peripheral blood was taken at initial diagnosis.

The authors obtained PBMCs from 10 ml of fresh peripheral blood. The V gene end was trimmed by 2 bases and the J gene end by 3 bases; junction bases not matched to a gene: 3. CDR3 length: 17 residues. CDR1 is SNHLY, CDR2 FYNNEI, per germline. Amplification targeted TCR beta CDR3 regions from RNA transcripts. HTBI primers were employed in a first-round RT-PCR of the TCR CDR3. From the multiplex PCR reads, TCRdb called clonotypes with MiXCR, one entry per CDR3 protein. This sample has 250,000 to 300,000 distinct CDR3 sequences, with 14% to 15% found just once. Overall study results and limits: In blood, most of the thyroid clonotypes expanded above 0.001 were also present.

The receptor comes from a woman aged 40 to 50 with Graves' hyperthyroidism that later progressed to Graves' ophthalmopathy. The chain joins TRBV2 to TRBJ2-3; 15 bases are a match to TRBD2. The sequenced sample consisted of blood. Here the CDR3 DNA reads TGTGCCAGCAGTGAATTTGGACTAGCGGGAGGGACAGATACGCAGTATTTT. It is translated as CASSEFGLAGGTDTQYF.